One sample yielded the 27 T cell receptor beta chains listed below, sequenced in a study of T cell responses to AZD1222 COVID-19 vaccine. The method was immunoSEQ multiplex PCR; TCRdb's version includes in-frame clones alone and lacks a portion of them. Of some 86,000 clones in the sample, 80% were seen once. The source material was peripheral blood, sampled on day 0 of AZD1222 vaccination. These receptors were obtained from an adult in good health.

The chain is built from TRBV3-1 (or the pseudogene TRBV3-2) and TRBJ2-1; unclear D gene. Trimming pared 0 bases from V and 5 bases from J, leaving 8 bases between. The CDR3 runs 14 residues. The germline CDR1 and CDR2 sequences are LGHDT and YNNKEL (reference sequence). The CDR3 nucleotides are TGTGCCAGCAGCCAAGACAGCACGGACAATGAGCAGTTCTTC. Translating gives CASSQDSTDNEQFF.

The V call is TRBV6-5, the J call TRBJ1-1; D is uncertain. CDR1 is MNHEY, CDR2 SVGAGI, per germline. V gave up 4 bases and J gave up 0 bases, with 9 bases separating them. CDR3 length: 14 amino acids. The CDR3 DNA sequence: TGTGCCAGCAGTTTGGCCGGCATGAACACTGAAGCTTTCTTT. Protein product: CASSLAGMNTEAFF.

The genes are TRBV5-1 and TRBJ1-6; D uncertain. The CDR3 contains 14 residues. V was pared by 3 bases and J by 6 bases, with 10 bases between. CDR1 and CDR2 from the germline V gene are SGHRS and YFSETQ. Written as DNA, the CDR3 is TGCGCCAGCAGCTCGGAATTGATTAATTCACCCCTCCACTTT. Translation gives CASSSELINSPLHF.

CDR3 bases: TGCAGCGTTGGAGGGGGCACAGATACGCAGTATTTT. This translates into CSVGGGTDTQYF. The chain recombines TRBV29-1 with TRBJ2-3; perhaps D is TRBD1 or TRBD2 (5 bases each). Germline-derived CDR1 and CDR2 are SQVTM and ANQGSEA. The CDR3 has 12 amino acids. V was pared by 4 bases and J by 1 base, with 6 bases between.

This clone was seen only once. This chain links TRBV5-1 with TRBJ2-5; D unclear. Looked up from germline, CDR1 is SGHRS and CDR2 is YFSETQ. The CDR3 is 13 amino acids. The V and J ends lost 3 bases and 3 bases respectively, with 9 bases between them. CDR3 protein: CASSSNMEETQYF. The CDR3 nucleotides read TGCGCCAGCAGCTCCAACATGGAAGAGACCCAGTACTTC.

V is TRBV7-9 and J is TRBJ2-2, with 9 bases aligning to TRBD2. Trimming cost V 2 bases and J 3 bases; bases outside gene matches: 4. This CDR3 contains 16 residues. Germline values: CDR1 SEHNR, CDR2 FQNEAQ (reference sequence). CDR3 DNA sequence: TGTGCCAGCAGCTTATCGCTAGCGGGATACACCGGGGAGCTGTTTTTT. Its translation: CASSLSLAGYTGELFF.

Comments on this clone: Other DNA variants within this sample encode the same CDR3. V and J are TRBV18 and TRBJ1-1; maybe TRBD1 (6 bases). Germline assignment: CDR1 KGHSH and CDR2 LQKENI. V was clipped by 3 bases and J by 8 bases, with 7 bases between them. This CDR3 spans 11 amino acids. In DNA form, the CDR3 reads TGTGCCAGCTCACCCGACAGGGAAGCTTTCTTT. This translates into CASSPDREAFF.

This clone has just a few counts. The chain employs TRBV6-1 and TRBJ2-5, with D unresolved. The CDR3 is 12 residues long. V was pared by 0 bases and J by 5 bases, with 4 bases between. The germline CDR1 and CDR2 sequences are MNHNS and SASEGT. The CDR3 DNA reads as TGTGCCAGCAGTGAAGCGGGCGAGACCCAGTACTTC. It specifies CASSEAGETQYF.

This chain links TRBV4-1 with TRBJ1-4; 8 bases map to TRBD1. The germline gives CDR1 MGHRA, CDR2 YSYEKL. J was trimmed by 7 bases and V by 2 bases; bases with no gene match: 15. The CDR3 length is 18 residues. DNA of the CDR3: TGCGCCAGCAGCCAACGAGATAGATTCAGGGGGCAGGGTGAAAAACTGTTTTTT. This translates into CASSQRDRFRGQGEKLFF.

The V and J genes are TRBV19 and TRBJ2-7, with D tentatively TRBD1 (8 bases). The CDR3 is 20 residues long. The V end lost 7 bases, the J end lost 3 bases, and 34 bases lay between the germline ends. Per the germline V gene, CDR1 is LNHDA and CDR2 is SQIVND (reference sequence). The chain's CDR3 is CASTPRSETGVERGFYEQYF. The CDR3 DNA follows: TGTGCCAGTACCCCTAGGTCCGAGACAGGGGTCGAGCGGGGATTCTACGAGCAGTACTTC.

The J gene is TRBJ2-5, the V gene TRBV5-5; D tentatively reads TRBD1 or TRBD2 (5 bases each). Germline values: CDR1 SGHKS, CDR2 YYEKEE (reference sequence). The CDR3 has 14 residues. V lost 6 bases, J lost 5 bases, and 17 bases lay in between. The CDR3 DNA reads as TGTGCCAGCAACCTTGGGCAAGGGGAGGAGACCCAGTACTTC. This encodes CASNLGQGEETQYF.

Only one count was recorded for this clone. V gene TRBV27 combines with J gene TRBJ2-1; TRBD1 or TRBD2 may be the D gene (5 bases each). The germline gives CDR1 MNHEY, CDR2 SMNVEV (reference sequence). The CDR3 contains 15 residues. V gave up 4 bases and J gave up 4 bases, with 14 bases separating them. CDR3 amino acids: CASSYGTAAYNEQFF. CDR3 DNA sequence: TGTGCCAGCAGTTATGGGACGGCAGCTTACAATGAGCAGTTCTTC.

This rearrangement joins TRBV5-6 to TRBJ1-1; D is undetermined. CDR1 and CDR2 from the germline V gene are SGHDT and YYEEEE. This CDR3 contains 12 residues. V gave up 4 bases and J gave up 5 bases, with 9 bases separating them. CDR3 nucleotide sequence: TGTGCCAGCAGCATCTTGAGTACTGAAGCTTTCTTT. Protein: CASSILSTEAFF.

The CDR3: CASSTPGAYNEQFF. In DNA form, the CDR3 reads TGTGCCAGCAGTACTCCGGGGGCGTACAATGAGCAGTTCTTC. V and J are TRBV2 and TRBJ2-1; TRBD1 or TRBD2 may be the D gene (6 bases each). Germline V gene lookup returns CDR1 SNHLY and CDR2 FYNNEI. The germline V and J ends were trimmed by 5 bases and 4 bases, with 12 bases remaining between them. The CDR3 extends over 14 amino acids.

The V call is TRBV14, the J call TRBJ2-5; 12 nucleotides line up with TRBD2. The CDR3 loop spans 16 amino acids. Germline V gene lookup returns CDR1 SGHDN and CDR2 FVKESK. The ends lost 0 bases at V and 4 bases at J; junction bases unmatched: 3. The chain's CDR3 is CASSQDRTSGVETQYF. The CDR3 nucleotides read TGTGCCAGCAGCCAAGATCGGACTAGCGGGGTAGAGACCCAGTACTTC.

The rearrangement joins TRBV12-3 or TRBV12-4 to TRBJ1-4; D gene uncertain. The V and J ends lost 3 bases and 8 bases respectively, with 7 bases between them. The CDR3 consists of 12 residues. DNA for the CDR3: TGTGCCAGCAGTTTCAACGGCGAAAAACTGTTTTTT. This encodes CASSFNGEKLFF.

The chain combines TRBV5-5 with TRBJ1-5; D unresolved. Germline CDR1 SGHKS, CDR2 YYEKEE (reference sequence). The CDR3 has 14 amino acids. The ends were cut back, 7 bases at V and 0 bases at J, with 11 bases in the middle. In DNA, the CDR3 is TGTGCCAGCTATGCAGGTCATAGCAATCAGCCCCAGCATTTT. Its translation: CASYAGHSNQPQHF.

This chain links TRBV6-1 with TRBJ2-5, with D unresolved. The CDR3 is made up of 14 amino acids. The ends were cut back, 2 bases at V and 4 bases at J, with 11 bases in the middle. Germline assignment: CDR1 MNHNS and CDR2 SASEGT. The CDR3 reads CASSEPPPRETQYF. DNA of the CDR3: TGTGCCAGCAGTGAACCCCCCCCTCGAGAGACCCAGTACTTC.

In DNA, the CDR3 is TGTGCCAGCAGTGAAGCAAAGGGGAAAGGTGGGGCCAACGTCCTGACTTTC. Translating gives CASSEAKGKGGANVLTF. This chain links TRBV2 with TRBJ2-6; D perhaps matches TRBD1 (5 bases). The length of the CDR3 is 17 residues. The germline gives CDR1 SNHLY, CDR2 FYNNEI. The ends were cut back, 0 bases at V and 3 bases at J, with 12 bases in the middle. The whole variable domain, filled in from reference TRBV2 and TRBJ2-6, reads EPEVTQTPSHQVTQMGQEVILRCVPISNHLYFYWYRQILGQKVEFLVSFYNNEISEKSEIFDDQFSVERPDGSNFTLKIRSTKLEDSAMYFCASSEAKGKGGANVLTFGAGSRLTVL.

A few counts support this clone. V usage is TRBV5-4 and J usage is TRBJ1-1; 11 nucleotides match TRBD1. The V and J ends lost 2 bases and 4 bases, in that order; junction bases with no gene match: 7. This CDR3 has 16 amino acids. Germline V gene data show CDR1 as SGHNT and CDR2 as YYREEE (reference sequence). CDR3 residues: CASSLPTGTGGTEAFF. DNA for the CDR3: TGTGCCAGCAGCTTACCTACCGGGACAGGGGGCACTGAAGCTTTCTTT.

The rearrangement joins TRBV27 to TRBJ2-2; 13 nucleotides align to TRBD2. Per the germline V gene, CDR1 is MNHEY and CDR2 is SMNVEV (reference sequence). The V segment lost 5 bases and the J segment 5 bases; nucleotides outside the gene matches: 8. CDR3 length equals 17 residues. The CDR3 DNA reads TGTGCCAGCAGTCGGACTAGCGGGAGCCTGTGGACCGGGGAGCTGTTTTTT. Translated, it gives CASSRTSGSLWTGELFF.

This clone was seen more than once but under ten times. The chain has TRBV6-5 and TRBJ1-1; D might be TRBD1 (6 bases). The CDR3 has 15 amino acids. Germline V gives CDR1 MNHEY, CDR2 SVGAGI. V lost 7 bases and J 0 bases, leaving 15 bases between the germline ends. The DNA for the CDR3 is TGTGCCAGCACCGGGCAGGGGCCCATGAACACTGAAGCTTTCTTT. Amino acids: CASTGQGPMNTEAFF.

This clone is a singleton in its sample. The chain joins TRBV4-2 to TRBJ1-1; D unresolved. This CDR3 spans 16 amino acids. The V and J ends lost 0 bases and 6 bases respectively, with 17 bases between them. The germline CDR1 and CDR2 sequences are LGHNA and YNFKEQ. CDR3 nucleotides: TGTGCCAGCAGCCAAGAGGGCAACATACGTTTTGCTGAAGCTTTCTTT. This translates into CASSQEGNIRFAEAFF.

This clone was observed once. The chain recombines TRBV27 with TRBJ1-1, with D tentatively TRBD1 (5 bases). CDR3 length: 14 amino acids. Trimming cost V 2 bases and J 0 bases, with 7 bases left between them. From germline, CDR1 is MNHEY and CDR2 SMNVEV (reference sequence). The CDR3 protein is CASSLPGVNTEAFF. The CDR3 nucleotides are TGTGCCAGCAGTTTACCGGGGGTGAACACTGAAGCTTTCTTT.

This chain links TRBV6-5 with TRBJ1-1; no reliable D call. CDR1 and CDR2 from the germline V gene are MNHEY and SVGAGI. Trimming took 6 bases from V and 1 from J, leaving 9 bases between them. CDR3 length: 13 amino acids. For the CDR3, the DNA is TGTGCCAGCAGAGTTGACGGGAACACTGAAGCTTTCTTT. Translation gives CASRVDGNTEAFF.

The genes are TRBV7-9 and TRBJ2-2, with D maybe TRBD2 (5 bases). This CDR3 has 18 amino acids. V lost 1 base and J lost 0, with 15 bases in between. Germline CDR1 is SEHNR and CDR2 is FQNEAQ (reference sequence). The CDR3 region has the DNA TGTGCCAGCAGCTTAGGGTTGATAAGAGGGCCGAACACCGGGGAGCTGTTTTTT. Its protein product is CASSLGLIRGPNTGELFF.

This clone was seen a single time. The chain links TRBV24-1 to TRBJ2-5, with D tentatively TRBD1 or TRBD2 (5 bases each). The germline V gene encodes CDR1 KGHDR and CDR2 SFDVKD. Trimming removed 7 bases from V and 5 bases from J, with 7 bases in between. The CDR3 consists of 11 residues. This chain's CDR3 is CATSEGETQYF. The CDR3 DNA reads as TGTGCCACCAGCGAGGGGGAGACCCAGTACTTC.